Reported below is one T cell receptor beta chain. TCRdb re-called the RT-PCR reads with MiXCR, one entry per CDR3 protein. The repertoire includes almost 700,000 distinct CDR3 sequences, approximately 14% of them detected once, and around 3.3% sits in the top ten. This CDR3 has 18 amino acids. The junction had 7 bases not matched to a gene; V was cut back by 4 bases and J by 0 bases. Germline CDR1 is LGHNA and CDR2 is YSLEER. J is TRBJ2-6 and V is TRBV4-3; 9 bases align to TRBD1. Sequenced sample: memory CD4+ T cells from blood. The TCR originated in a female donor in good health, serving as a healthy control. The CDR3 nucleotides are TGCGCCAGCAGCCCCGGGACAGGGTTGTACTCTGGGGCCAACGTCCTGACTTTC. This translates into CASSPGTGLYSGANVLTF.